This T cell receptor (beta chain) stems from a study of T cell responses to AZD1222 COVID-19 vaccine. Pooled samples include second doses given at about 4 or 12 weeks. Germline CDR1 and CDR2: LNHDA and SQIVND (reference sequence). The CDR3 consists of 15 residues. V lost 3 bases, J lost 5 bases, and 17 bases lay in between. Sequenced by immunoSEQ multiplex PCR; TCRdb stores in-frame clones only, minus some. Of 150,000 to 250,000 clones listed, 90% to 95% are singletons. Broader study findings: Just a handful of people given AZD1222 tested seropositive at baseline. The study found vaccine-associated CD4 TCRs spanning spike, dominant at 160-218 and 743-854. Regions left unmutated in variants are reportedly the target of nearly half of spike-specific TCRs.

On this clone: The target antigen is unknown.

The TCR sequence derives from an adult who received the AZD1222 COVID-19 vaccine. The sample in question was peripheral blood, obtained 28 days after the second AZD1222 dose. The rearrangement joins TRBV19 to TRBJ2-7; perhaps TRBD1 as D (5 bases). CDR3 sequence: CASSIGMPGQNEQYF. CDR3 sequence (DNA): TGTGCCAGTAGTATTGGTATGCCAGGGCAGAACGAGCAGTACTTC. The full variable domain, its missing parts supplied by reference TRBV19 and TRBJ2-7, is DGGITQSPKYLFRKEGQNVTLSCEQNLNHDAMYWYRQDPGQGLRLIYYSQIVNDFQKGDIAEGYSVSREKKESFPLTVTSAQKNPTAFYLCASSIGMPGQNEQYFGPGTRLTVT.